The rows below give T cell receptor beta chains drawn from one sample of a study of T cells in Graves' hyperthyroidism and ophthalmopathy. One entry per CDR3 protein results from TCRdb running MiXCR on the multiplex PCR reads. The sample lists 650,000 to 750,000 distinct CDR3 sequences; 14% were seen once. Sequenced material: blood. These receptors were taken from a woman younger than 30 with Graves' hyperthyroidism. Both conserved end residues are part of each CDR3. The D gene is left open where the match is weak.

J: TRBJ1-1
D: TRBD1
V: TRBV29-1
CDR3: CSVGARGREAFF

J: TRBJ2-7
D: TRBD1
V: TRBV7-8
CDR3: CASSQRPGQTTYEQYF

J: TRBJ2-2
D: -
V: TRBV12-3/TRBV12-4
CDR3: CASSLDIVNTGELFF

J: TRBJ2-1
D: -
V: TRBV12-3/TRBV12-4
CDR3: CASSPPGVLYHEQFF

J: TRBJ2-7
D: TRBD2
V: TRBV6-1
CDR3: CASKELAGALTSYEQYF

J: TRBJ1-1
D: -
V: TRBV30
CDR3: CAWSVQVGPRMNTEAFF

J: TRBJ1-5
D: -
V: TRBV5-6
CDR3: CASSWAGESQPQHF

J: TRBJ1-6
D: TRBD1
V: TRBV10-3
CDR3: CAISGWTGDSPLHF

J: TRBJ2-5
D: TRBD2
V: TRBV7-2
CDR3: CASSLVASGRAGETQYF

J: TRBJ1-1
D: -
V: TRBV5-6
CDR3: CASSQGIEAFF

J: TRBJ2-7
D: -
V: TRBV7-9
CDR3: CASSQKYEQYF

J: TRBJ2-2
D: -
V: TRBV2
CDR3: CASSEREAFTGELFF

J: TRBJ2-5
D: TRBD2
V: TRBV20-1
CDR3: CSARGPRLAGRQETQYF

J: TRBJ2-2
D: -
V: TRBV10-1
CDR3: CASSVTASGELFF

J: TRBJ1-2
D: -
V: TRBV7-8
CDR3: CASSLPGINYGYTF

J: TRBJ2-6
D: TRBD1
V: TRBV6-1
CDR3: CAITQGAGVLTF

J: TRBJ1-5
D: TRBD1
V: TRBV29-1
CDR3: CSVGTGFRNQPQHF

J: TRBJ2-7
D: TRBD2
V: TRBV20-1
CDR3: CSARASGDEQYF

J: TRBJ2-1
D: -
V: TRBV28
CDR3: CASSLVLPNYNEQFF

J: TRBJ1-5
D: -
V: TRBV29-1
CDR3: CSVGSQPQHF

J: TRBJ1-5
D: TRBD1
V: TRBV12-3/TRBV12-4
CDR3: CASSFGQGHQPQHF

J: TRBJ2-1
D: TRBD2
V: TRBV7-3
CDR3: CASSRKSGTSRQFF

J: TRBJ1-1
D: -
V: TRBV15
CDR3: CATSIRGDTEAFF

J: TRBJ2-1
D: -
V: TRBV28
CDR3: CASRNDGVGNEQFF

J: TRBJ1-5
D: TRBD1
V: TRBV27
CDR3: CASSSIDRDNQPQHF

J: TRBJ2-7
D: TRBD1
V: TRBV27
CDR3: CASSLIGDRGHEQYF

J: TRBJ2-3
D: -
V: TRBV9
CDR3: CASSVGHSTDTQYF

J: TRBJ1-1
D: TRBD1
V: TRBV28
CDR3: CASSAPGTGRMNTEAFF

J: TRBJ2-4
D: -
V: TRBV2
CDR3: CASRANLKNIQYF

J: TRBJ2-1
D: TRBD2
V: TRBV9
CDR3: CASSRPGAGGINEQFF

J: TRBJ2-3
D: -
V: TRBV5-6
CDR3: CASSDRQVWTDTQYF

J: TRBJ2-2
D: -
V: TRBV29-1
CDR3: CSVLSQLTGELFF

J: TRBJ2-3
D: TRBD1
V: TRBV7-6
CDR3: CASSPWTGNLPDTQYF

J: TRBJ2-7
D: TRBD2
V: TRBV30
CDR3: CAWTNWGGGGHEQYF

J: TRBJ1-1
D: -
V: TRBV20-1
CDR3: CSGPRHRDTEAFF

J: TRBJ2-3
D: -
V: TRBV5-1
CDR3: CASRGFGTSTDTQYF

J: TRBJ2-7
D: -
V: TRBV28
CDR3: CASSPRDLYSYEQYF

J: TRBJ2-7
D: -
V: TRBV6-2/TRBV6-3
CDR3: CASVYGHGSGEQYF

J: TRBJ2-3
D: -
V: TRBV7-3
CDR3: CASSDPGPLGEDTQYF

J: -
D: TRBD2
V: TRBV29-1
CDR3: CSVRNGTSLSSSYNEQYF

J: TRBJ2-3
D: TRBD2
V: TRBV5-4
CDR3: CASSPGGLAARMSTDTQYF

J: TRBJ1-2
D: -
V: TRBV6-9
CDR3: CASSYQESSYGYTF

J: TRBJ2-2
D: -
V: TRBV12-3/TRBV12-4
CDR3: CASSSWTGELFF

J: TRBJ1-5
D: -
V: TRBV28
CDR3: CASSLAVNQPQHF

J: TRBJ2-3
D: -
V: TRBV29-1
CDR3: CSGGFSTDTQYF

J: TRBJ2-3
D: TRBD2
V: TRBV27
CDR3: CASSLTPWSLAGEGPDTQYF

J: TRBJ1-1
D: TRBD1
V: TRBV7-2
CDR3: CASSLRQEGARGAEAFF

J: TRBJ2-3
D: -
V: TRBV2
CDR3: CASRTIHQKKDTQYF

J: TRBJ1-1
D: -
V: TRBV6-5
CDR3: CASSYSIMREMNTEAFF

J: TRBJ1-1
D: -
V: TRBV5-1
CDR3: CASSLADTSEAFF

J: TRBJ2-3
D: -
V: TRBV12-5
CDR3: CASGLVRLAPTDTQYF

J: TRBJ2-6
D: -
V: TRBV3-1
CDR3: CASSQGGFGANVLTF

J: TRBJ2-5
D: -
V: TRBV12-3/TRBV12-4
CDR3: CASSRQGGEGETQYF